This T cell receptor (beta chain) was recorded in a study of shared clonotypes between healthy human individuals. Study summary: Aged between 18 and 49, the donors were two women and a few men.

This table comes from immunoSEQ multiplex PCR, and its TCRdb copy is limited to in-frame clones, with some not included. The sample contains under 2.5 million clones, roughly 90% of which appear only once. The sequence was obtained from a man younger than 35 in good health. Some clones in this sample may be carry-over from other donors' samples. Sample: naive CD4+ T cells from PBMCs. Noted subset: CD45RA+ positively selected.

The CDR3 DNA reads TGTGCCAGCAGTTACTCAGGGGGTAAAGCCTACGAGCAGTACTTC. Translating it yields CASSYSGGKAYEQYF. This rearrangement joins TRBV6-5 to TRBJ2-7; D possibly corresponds to TRBD1 (6 bases). Germline V gene sequence: CDR1 MNHEY, CDR2 SVGAGI. The CDR3 runs to 15 residues. The V end was cut by 0 bases, the J end by 2 bases, with 11 bases between.